The next 19 T cell receptor beta chains were all read from a single sample in a study of cytomegalovirus exposure and HLA in healthy donors. In the PCR, 60 Vbeta and 13 Jbeta primers were used. Here immunoSEQ multiplex PCR was the method, and the copy in TCRdb shows in-frame clones only, minus some. Counted here are 100,000 to 150,000 clones, around 80% occurring once; the ten biggest clones make up about a tenth. Specimen: PBMCs. These receptors were collected from a man under 40 in good health and CMV-seropositive.

The count of this clone is one. The chain has TRBV30 and TRBJ1-1; TRBD1 is a possible D gene (5 bases). V shed 1 base and J shed 5 bases, with 8 bases lying between them. Germline CDR1 is GTSNPN and CDR2 is SVGIG (reference sequence). The CDR3 spans 12 residues. The CDR3 DNA reads as TGTGCCTGGAGTGCAGGGCTAACTGAAGCTTTCTTT. It encodes CAWSAGLTEAFF.

The chain employs TRBV2 and TRBJ2-1; D is ambiguous. Germline CDR1 is SNHLY and CDR2 is FYNNEI. The CDR3 sequence is 13 residues long. Trimming stripped 7 bases from V and 0 bases from J, with 7 bases between. CDR3 nucleotide sequence: TGTGCCAGCATGGAGTTCTCCTACAATGAGCAGTTCTTC. Translated, it gives CASMEFSYNEQFF.

The V and J genes are TRBV7-8 and TRBJ1-5; D unclear. Germline CDR1 is SGHVS and CDR2 is FQNEAQ. The CDR3 runs to 16 residues. The germline V and J ends were trimmed by 1 base and 3 bases, with 13 bases remaining between them. The DNA of the CDR3 is TGTGCCAGCAGCTTAGGATCCGCAGTCCTCAATCAGCCCCAGCATTTT. Residues: CASSLGSAVLNQPQHF.

V gene TRBV5-6 combines with J gene TRBJ2-7; 8 bases fit TRBD2. CDR1 is SGHDT, CDR2 YYEEEE, per germline. The CDR3 covers 14 residues. V lost 0 bases and J lost 6; bases outside the gene matches: 5. The CDR3 protein is CASSLAGLESEQYF. As DNA, the CDR3 is TGTGCCAGCAGCTTGGCGGGACTAGAATCCGAGCAGTACTTC.

The chain combines TRBV27 with TRBJ2-5; 8 bases are shared with TRBD2. The CDR3 covers 16 residues. V lost 3 bases, J lost 9 bases, and 15 bases stayed unmatched. Germline values: CDR1 MNHEY, CDR2 SMNVEV (reference sequence). CDR3 region: CASSFMGSSGFQAQYF. CDR3 coding DNA: TGTGCCAGCAGTTTTATGGGCTCTAGCGGGTTTCAGGCCCAGTACTTC.

This chain uses TRBV7-8 with TRBJ2-2, with 8 bases matching TRBD1. Trimming took 2 bases from V and 3 from J; bases not matched to a gene: 2. Looked up from germline, CDR1 is SGHVS and CDR2 is FQNEAQ. The length of the CDR3 is 15 residues. The CDR3 nucleotides read TGTGCCAGCAGCTTACGACAGGGGTACACCGGGGAGCTGTTTTTT. Translation gives CASSLRQGYTGELFF.

The genes are TRBV27 and TRBJ1-1; 8 nucleotides match TRBD1. The J segment lost 3 bases and the V segment lost 10 bases, leaving 7 bases of the junction unmatched. Germline V lookup: CDR1 MNHEY, CDR2 SMNVEV (reference sequence). CDR3 length equals 13 residues. In DNA form, the CDR3 reads TGTGCCACCAAACAGGGGGGAGACACTGAAGCTTTCTTT. Translated, it gives CATKQGGDTEAFF.

The chain couples TRBV12-5 to TRBJ2-3; 12 bases are a match to TRBD2. There are 16 residues in the CDR3. Germline lookup yields CDR1 LGHNT and CDR2 FRNRAP. After removal of 1 base from V and 4 bases from J, the junction contained 3 bases not matched to a gene. Here the CDR3 reads CASGLGLAGAADTQYF. CDR3 DNA sequence: TGTGCTAGTGGTTTGGGACTAGCGGGAGCCGCAGATACGCAGTATTTT.

V and J are TRBV5-3 and TRBJ2-7; D is unresolved. TRBV5-3 is known as an ORF, though its function is uncertain. The germline V and J ends were trimmed by 4 bases and 6 bases, with 20 bases remaining between them. This CDR3 is built from 15 residues. Written as DNA, the CDR3 is TGTGCCAGAAGCCGAATCAAAAGAGGAAGTAGCGAGCAGTACTTC. Translated, it gives CARSRIKRGSSEQYF.

The gene calls are TRBV6-6 and TRBJ1-1; TRBD1 aligns across 7 bases. Germline trimming cut 2 bases from V and 1 base from J; bases unmatched to any gene: 4. The CDR3 totals 15 residues. Looked up from germline, CDR1 is MNHNY and CDR2 is SVGAGI (reference sequence). CDR3 sequence: CASSYGGTANTEAFF. The CDR3 DNA reads as TGTGCCAGCAGTTACGGAGGGACAGCGAACACTGAAGCTTTCTTT.

This chain uses TRBV9 with TRBJ2-1, with TRBD2 matching over 10 bases. Germline V CDR1 and CDR2: SGDLS, YYNGEE. This CDR3 has 18 residues. V lost 2 bases and J lost 7; bases outside the gene matches: 15. The chain's CDR3 is CASSVLSNQKLAGNEQFF. The CDR3 DNA is TGTGCCAGCAGCGTCCTTTCTAACCAGAAACTAGCGGGAAATGAGCAGTTCTTC.

This clone has only one observation. V usage is TRBV25-1 and J usage is TRBJ2-5; tentatively, D is TRBD1 (5 bases). The assigned J gene may be wrong: the sequence end matches TRBJ2-7 better. CDR1 and CDR2 (germline): MGHDK, SYGVNS. The CDR3 is 13 residues long. This chain's CDR3 is CASRSRVTYEQYF. The CDR3 DNA follows: TGTGCCAGCAGATCCAGGGTTACCTACGAGCAGTACTTC.

The chain's CDR3 is CASSRGLRTGELFF. DNA of the CDR3: TGTGCCAGCAGTAGAGGGCTACGCACCGGGGAGCTGTTTTTT. The chain links TRBV2 to TRBJ2-2, with D perhaps matching TRBD2 (5 bases). This CDR3 comprises 14 residues. Per germline, CDR1 SNHLY and CDR2 FYNNEI. Between the trimmed V and J ends, which lost 5 bases and 4 bases, there was a span of 11 bases. The full variable domain, completed using reference TRBV2 and TRBJ2-2, is EPEVTQTPSHQVTQMGQEVILRCVPISNHLYFYWYRQILGQKVEFLVSFYNNEISEKSEIFDDQFSVERPDGSNFTLKIRSTKLEDSAMYFCASSRGLRTGELFFGEGSRLTVL.

J is TRBJ2-7 and V is TRBV10-3; 7 nucleotides line up with TRBD1. CDR1 and CDR2 from the germline V gene are ENHRY and SYGVKD. The V and J ends lost 0 bases and 4 bases, in that order; junction bases with no gene match: 6. The CDR3 covers 15 residues. CDR3 sequence reads: CAISESRGPEYEQYF. CDR3 coding DNA: TGTGCCATCAGTGAGTCGAGGGGGCCAGAGTACGAGCAGTACTTC.

The chain uses TRBV5-4 and TRBJ2-7, with 9 nucleotides matching TRBD1. Germline values: CDR1 SGHNT, CDR2 YYREEE (reference sequence). CDR3 length: 12 amino acids. V dropped 5 bases and J dropped 10; count of bases not matched to a gene: 7. The CDR3 sequence: CASSQDRGLQYF. CDR3 coding DNA: TGTGCCAGCAGTCAGGACAGGGGACTCCAGTACTTC.

J is TRBJ2-3 and V is TRBV11-3, with 12 positions matching TRBD2. CDR1 is SGHNT and CDR2 is YENEEA in the germline V gene. CDR3 size: 16 residues. Unmatched junction bases numbered 7, after V lost 5 bases and J lost 4 bases. CDR3 amino acids: CASSPGTSGRSDTQYF. The CDR3 DNA is TGTGCCAGCAGCCCAGGGACTAGCGGGCGATCAGATACGCAGTATTTT. Drawing the rest from reference TRBV11-3 and TRBJ2-3, the complete variable domain is EAGVVQSPRYKIIEKKQPVAFWCNPISGHNTLYWYLQNLGQGPELLIRYENEEAVDDSQLPKDRFSAERLKGVDSTLKIQPAELGDSAVYLCASSPGTSGRSDTQYFGPGTRLTVL.

The rearrangement uses TRBV19 and TRBJ2-7, with 11 bases lining up with TRBD2. The CDR3 is 14 amino acids. Germline CDR1 LNHDA, CDR2 SQIVND (reference sequence). V trimming: 3 bases; J trimming: 3 bases; junction bases outside the gene matches: 1. CDR3 sequence reads: CASSITSGSYEQYF. DNA of the CDR3: TGTGCCAGTAGTATCACTAGCGGGAGCTACGAGCAGTACTTC.

This chain links TRBV7-9 with TRBJ1-1, with D possibly matching TRBD1 (6 bases). The germline CDR1 and CDR2 sequences are SEHNR and FQNEAQ (reference sequence). This CDR3 region has 15 residues. V was shortened by 3 bases and J by 5 bases, with 16 bases between the two germline ends. Here the CDR3 reads CASSFPGGQGTEAFF. Written as DNA, the CDR3 is TGTGCCAGCAGCTTCCCCGGCGGGCAGGGGACTGAAGCTTTCTTT.

The V call is TRBV5-1, the J call TRBJ2-7; 16 bases fit TRBD2. Germline V gene data show CDR1 as SGHRS and CDR2 as YFSETQ. V trimming: 4 bases; J trimming: 4 bases; junction bases outside the gene matches: 8. The CDR3 is 17 residues long. CDR3 sequence reads: CASSPGLAGGTHYEQYF. Written as DNA, the CDR3 is TGCGCCAGCAGCCCGGGACTAGCGGGAGGGACGCATTACGAGCAGTACTTC.